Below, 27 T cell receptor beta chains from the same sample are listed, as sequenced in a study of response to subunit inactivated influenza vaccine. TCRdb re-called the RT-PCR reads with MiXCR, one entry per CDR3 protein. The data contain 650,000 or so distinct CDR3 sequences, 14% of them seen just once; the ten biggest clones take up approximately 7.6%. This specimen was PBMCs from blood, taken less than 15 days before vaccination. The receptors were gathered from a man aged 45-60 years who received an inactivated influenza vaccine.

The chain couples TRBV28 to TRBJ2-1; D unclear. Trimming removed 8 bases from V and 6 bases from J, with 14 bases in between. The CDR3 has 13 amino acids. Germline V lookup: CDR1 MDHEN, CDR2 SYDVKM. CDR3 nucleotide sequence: TGTGCCAGCGGCCCCGGGCCTCGCAATGAGCAGTTCTTC. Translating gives CASGPGPRNEQFF. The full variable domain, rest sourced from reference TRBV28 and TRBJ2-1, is DVKVTQSSRYLVKRTGEKVFLECVQDMDHENMFWYRQDPGLGLRLIYFSYDVKMKEKGDIPEGYSVSREKKERFSLILESASTNQTSMYLCASGPGPRNEQFFGPGTRLTVL.

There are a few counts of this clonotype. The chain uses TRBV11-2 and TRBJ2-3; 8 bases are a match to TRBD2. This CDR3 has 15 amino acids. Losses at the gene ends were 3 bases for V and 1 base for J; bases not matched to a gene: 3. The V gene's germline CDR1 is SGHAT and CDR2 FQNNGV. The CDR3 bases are TGTGCCAGCAGCTTTGGACTAGCCGGCACAGATACGCAGTATTTT. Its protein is CASSFGLAGTDTQYF.

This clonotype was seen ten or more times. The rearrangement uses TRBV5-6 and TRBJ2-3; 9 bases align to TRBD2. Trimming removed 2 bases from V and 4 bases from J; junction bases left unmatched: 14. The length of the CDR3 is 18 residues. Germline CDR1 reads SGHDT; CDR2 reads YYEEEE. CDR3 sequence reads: CASSLAGGAGGAADTQYF. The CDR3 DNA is TGTGCCAGCAGCTTAGCGGGAGGTGCCGGGGGGGCGGCAGATACGCAGTATTTT.

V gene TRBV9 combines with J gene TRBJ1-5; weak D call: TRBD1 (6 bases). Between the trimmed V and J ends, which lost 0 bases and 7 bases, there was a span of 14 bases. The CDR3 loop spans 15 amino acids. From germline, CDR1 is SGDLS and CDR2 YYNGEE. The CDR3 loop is CASSVGPGVSQPQHF. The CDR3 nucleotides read TGTGCCAGCAGCGTAGGCCCAGGGGTTAGCCAGCCCCAGCATTTT. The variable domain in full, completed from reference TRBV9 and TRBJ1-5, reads DSGVTQTPKHLITATGQRVTLRCSPRSGDLSVYWYQQSLDQGLQFLIQYYNGEERAKGNILERFSAQQFPDLHSELNLSSLELGDSALYFCASSVGPGVSQPQHFGDGTRLSIL.

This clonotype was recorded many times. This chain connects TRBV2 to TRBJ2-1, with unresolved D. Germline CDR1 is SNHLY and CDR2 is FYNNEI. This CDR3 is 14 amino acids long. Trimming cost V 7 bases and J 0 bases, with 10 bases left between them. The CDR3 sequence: CASKGYGSYNEQFF. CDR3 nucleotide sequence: TGTGCCAGCAAAGGTTACGGCTCCTACAATGAGCAGTTCTTC.

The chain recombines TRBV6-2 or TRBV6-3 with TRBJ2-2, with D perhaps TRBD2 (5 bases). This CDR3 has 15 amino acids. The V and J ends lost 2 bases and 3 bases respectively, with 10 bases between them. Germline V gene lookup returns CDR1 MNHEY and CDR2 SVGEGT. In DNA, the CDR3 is TGTGCCAGCAGTTACACCGGGATATACACCGGGGAGCTGTTTTTT. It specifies CASSYTGIYTGELFF.

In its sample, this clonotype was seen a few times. The CDR3 protein is CASSPWVAGGQKEYNEQFF. DNA for the CDR3: TGTGCCAGCAGCCCCTGGGTAGCGGGGGGGCAAAAGGAGTACAATGAGCAGTTCTTC. The chain joins TRBV11-1 to TRBJ2-1; TRBD2 agrees at 11 bases. From germline, CDR1 is SGHAT and CDR2 FQDESV (reference sequence). Unmatched junction bases numbered 16, after V lost 5 bases and J lost 4 bases. The CDR3 totals 19 residues.

Written as DNA, the CDR3 is TGTGCCAGCAGCAGGCCGGGACAAATGAACAATGAGCAGTTCTTC. Translation: CASSRPGQMNNEQFF. V gene TRBV5-6 combines with J gene TRBJ2-1; D may be TRBD1 (6 bases). Trimming cost V 4 bases and J 5 bases, with 16 bases left between them. Germline V gene data show CDR1 as SGHDT and CDR2 as YYEEEE. The CDR3 has 15 amino acids.

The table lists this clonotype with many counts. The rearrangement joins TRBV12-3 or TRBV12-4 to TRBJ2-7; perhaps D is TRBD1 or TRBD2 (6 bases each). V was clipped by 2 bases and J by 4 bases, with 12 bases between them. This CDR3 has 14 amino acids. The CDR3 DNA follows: TGTGCCAGCAGTTTAATTGGGGGGCCATACGAGCAGTACTTC. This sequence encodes CASSLIGGPYEQYF.

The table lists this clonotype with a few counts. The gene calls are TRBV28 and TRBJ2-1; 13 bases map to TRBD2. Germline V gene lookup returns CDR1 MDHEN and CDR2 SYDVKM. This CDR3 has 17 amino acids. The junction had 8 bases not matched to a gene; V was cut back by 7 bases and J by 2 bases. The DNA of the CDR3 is TGTGCCAGCACCTTGACTAGCGGGGGGCGAGCCTACAATGAGCAGTTCTTC. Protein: CASTLTSGGRAYNEQFF.

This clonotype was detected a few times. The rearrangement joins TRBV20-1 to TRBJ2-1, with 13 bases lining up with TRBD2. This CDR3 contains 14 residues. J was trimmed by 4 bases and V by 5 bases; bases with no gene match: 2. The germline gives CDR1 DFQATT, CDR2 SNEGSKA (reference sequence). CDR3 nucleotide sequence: TGCAGTGCTGGGACTAGCGGGGCATACAATGAGCAGTTCTTC. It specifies CSAGTSGAYNEQFF.

This CDR3 reads CASSPTRQGVNEKLFF. The CDR3 DNA sequence: TGTGCCAGCAGTCCGACAAGACAGGGGGTAAATGAAAAACTGTTTTTT. This chain links TRBV28 with TRBJ1-4; 9 nucleotides agree with TRBD1. Germline trimming cut 5 bases from V and 5 bases from J; bases unmatched to any gene: 9. The CDR3 is 16 residues long. Germline CDR1 and CDR2: MDHEN and SYDVKM.

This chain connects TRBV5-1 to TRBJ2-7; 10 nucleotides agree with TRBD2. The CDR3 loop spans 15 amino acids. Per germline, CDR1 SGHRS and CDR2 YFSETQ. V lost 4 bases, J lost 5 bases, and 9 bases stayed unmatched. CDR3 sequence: CASSPDSGLANEQYF. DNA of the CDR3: TGCGCCAGCAGCCCGGACTCGGGACTAGCGAACGAGCAGTACTTC.

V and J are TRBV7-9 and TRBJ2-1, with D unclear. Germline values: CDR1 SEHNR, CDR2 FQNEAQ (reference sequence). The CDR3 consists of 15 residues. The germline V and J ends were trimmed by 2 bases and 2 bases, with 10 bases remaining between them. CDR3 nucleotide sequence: TGTGCCAGCAGCTTAAGCTGGGATCCCTACAATGAGCAGTTCTTC. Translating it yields CASSLSWDPYNEQFF.

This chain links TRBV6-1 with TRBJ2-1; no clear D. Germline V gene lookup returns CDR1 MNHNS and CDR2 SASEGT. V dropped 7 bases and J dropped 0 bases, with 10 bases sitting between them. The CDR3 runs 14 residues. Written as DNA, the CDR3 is TGTGCCAGCAATGAGTATAGCTCCTACAATGAGCAGTTCTTC. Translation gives CASNEYSSYNEQFF.

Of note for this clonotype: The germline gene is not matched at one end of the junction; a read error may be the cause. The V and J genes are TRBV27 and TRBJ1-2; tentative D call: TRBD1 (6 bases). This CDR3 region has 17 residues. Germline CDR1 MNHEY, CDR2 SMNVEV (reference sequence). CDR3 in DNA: TGTGCCAGCAGTATATCTCCGGGACACGCTAGGACCTATGGCTACACCTTC. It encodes CASSISPGHARTYGYTF.

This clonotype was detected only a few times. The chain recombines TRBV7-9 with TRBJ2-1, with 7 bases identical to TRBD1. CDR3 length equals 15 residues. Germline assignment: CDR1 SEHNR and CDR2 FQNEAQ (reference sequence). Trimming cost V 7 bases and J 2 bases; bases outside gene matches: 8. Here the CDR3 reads CASTVDRDAYNEQFF. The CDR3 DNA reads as TGTGCCAGCACCGTAGACAGGGACGCCTACAATGAGCAGTTCTTC.

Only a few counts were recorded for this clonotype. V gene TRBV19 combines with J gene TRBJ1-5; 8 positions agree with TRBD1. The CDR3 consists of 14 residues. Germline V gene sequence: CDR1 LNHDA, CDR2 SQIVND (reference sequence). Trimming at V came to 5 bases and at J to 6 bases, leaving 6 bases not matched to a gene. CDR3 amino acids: CASSADREAQPQHF. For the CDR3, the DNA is TGTGCCAGTAGTGCGGACAGGGAAGCTCAGCCCCAGCATTTT. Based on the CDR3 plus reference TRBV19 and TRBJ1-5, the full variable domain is DGGITQSPKYLFRKEGQNVTLSCEQNLNHDAMYWYRQDPGQGLRLIYYSQIVNDFQKGDIAEGYSVSREKKESFPLTVTSAQKNPTAFYLCASSADREAQPQHFGDGTRLSIL.

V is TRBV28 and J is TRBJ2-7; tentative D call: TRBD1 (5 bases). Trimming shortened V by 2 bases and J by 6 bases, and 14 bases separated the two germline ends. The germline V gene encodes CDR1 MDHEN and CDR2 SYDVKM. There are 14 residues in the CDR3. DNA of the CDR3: TGTGCCAGCAGTTTACAGGGTTTGAAGGGCGAGCAGTACTTC. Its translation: CASSLQGLKGEQYF.

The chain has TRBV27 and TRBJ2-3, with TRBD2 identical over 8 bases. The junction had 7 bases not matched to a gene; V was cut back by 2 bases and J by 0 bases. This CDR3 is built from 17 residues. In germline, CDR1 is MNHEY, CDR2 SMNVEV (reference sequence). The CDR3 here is CASSLTGGPSSTDTQYF. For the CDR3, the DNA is TGTGCCAGCAGTTTAACGGGAGGGCCATCCAGCACAGATACGCAGTATTTT.

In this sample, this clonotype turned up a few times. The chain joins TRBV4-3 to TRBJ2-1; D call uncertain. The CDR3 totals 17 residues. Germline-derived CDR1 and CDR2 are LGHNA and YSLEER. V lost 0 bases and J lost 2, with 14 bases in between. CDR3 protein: CASSQDVLGGPYNEQFF. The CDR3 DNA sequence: TGCGCCAGCAGCCAAGATGTATTGGGTGGTCCCTACAATGAGCAGTTCTTC.

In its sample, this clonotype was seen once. This CDR3 reads CAISSRGGETQYF. CDR3 nucleotides: TGTGCCATCAGTTCCCGAGGAGGGGAGACCCAGTACTTC. The V and J genes are TRBV10-3 and TRBJ2-5; possibly TRBD2 for D (6 bases). Germline CDR1 and CDR2: ENHRY and SYGVKD. V lost 5 bases, J lost 5 bases, and 12 bases lay in between. The CDR3 extends over 13 amino acids.

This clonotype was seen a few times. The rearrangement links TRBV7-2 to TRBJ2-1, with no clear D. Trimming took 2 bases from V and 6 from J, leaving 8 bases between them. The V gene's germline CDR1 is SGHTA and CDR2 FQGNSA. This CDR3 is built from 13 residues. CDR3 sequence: CASSLLGINEQFF. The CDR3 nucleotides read TGTGCCAGCAGCTTACTTGGGATCAATGAGCAGTTCTTC. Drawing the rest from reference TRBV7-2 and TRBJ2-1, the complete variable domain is GAGVSQSPSNKVTEKGKDVELRCDPISGHTALYWYRQSLGQGLEFLIYFQGNSAPDKSGLPSDRFSAERTGGSVSTLTIQRTQQEDSAVYLCASSLLGINEQFFGPGTRLTVL.

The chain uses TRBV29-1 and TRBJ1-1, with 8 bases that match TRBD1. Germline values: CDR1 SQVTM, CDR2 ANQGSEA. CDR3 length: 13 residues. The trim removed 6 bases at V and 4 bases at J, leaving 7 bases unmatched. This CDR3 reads CSVVGQGLTEAFF. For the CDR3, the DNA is TGCAGCGTGGTAGGACAGGGCCTCACTGAAGCTTTCTTT.

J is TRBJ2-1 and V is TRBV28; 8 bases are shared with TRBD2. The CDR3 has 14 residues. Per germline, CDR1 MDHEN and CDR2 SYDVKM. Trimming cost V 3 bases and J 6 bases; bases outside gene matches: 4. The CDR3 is CASSFGGAANEQFF. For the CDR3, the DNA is TGTGCCAGCAGTTTCGGGGGGGCTGCCAATGAGCAGTTCTTC.

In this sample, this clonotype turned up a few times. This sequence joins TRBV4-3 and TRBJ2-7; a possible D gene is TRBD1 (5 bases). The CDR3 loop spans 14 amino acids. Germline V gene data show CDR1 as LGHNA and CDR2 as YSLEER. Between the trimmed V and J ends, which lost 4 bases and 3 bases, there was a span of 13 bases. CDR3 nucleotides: TGCGCCAGCAGCCGGGGCAGGGAAAACTACGAGCAGTACTTC. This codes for CASSRGRENYEQYF.

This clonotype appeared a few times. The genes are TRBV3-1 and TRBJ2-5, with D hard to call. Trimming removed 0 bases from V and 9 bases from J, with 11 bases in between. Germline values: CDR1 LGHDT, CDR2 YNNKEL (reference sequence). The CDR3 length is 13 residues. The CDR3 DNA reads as TGTGCCAGCAGCCAAGAAATGGGGTACCCCCAGTACTTC. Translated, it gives CASSQEMGYPQYF.